The 2 T cell receptor beta chains below all came from one sample that was sequenced in a study of T cell responses to AZD1222 COVID-19 vaccine. The table came from immunoSEQ multiplex PCR; TCRdb's copy has only in-frame clones and leaves some out. The sample carries over 150,000 clones, over 75% recorded once. This specimen consisted of peripheral blood, obtained 28 days after the second AZD1222 dose. These receptor sequences come from an adult who received the AZD1222 COVID-19 vaccine.

The rearrangement joins TRBV27 to TRBJ1-1, with no clear D. CDR1 MNHEY and CDR2 SMNVEV come from the germline V gene (reference sequence). This CDR3 is 16 amino acids long. Trimming pared 2 bases from V and 1 base from J, leaving 14 bases between. The CDR3 is CASSLSITRPNTEAFF. CDR3 sequence (DNA): TGTGCCAGCAGTTTAAGTATCACACGGCCGAACACTGAAGCTTTCTTT.

The chain recombines TRBV3-1 (or the pseudogene TRBV3-2) with TRBJ2-2, with a possible D match to TRBD1 (6 bases). CDR3 size: 13 residues. CDR1 is LGHDT and CDR2 is YNNKEL in the germline V gene (reference sequence). Trimming removed 6 bases at V and 7 bases at J, with 12 bases between. CDR3 amino acids: CASSTGWVGELFF. CDR3 sequence (DNA): TGTGCCAGCAGTACAGGGTGGGTCGGGGAGCTGTTTTTT.